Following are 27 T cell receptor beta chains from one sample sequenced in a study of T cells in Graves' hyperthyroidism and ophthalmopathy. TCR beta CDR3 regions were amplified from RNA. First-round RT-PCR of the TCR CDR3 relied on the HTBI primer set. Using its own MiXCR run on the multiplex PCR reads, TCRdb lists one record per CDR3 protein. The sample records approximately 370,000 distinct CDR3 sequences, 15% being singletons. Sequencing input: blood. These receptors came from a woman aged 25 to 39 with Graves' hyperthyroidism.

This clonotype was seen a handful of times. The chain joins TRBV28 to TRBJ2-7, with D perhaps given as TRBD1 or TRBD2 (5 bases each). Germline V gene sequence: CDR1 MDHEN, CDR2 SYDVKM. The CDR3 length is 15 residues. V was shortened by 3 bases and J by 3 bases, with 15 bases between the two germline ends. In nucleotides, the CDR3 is TGTGCCAGCAGTTTTCCGAGGGGATATGTCTACGAGCAGTACTTC. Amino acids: CASSFPRGYVYEQYF.

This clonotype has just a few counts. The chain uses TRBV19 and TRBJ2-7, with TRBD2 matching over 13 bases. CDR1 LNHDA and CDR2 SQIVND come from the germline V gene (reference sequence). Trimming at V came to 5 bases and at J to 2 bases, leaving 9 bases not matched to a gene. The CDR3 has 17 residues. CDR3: CASSSNFGLAGAYEQYF. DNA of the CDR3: TGTGCCAGTAGTTCGAACTTTGGACTAGCGGGAGCCTACGAGCAGTACTTC.

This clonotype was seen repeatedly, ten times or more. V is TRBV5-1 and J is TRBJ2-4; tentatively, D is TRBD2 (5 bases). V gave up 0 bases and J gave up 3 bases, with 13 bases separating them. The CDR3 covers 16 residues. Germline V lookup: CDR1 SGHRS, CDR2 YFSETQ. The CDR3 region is CASSLAGGDGKNIQYF. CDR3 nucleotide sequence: TGCGCCAGCAGCTTGGCCGGAGGAGATGGCAAAAACATTCAGTACTTC.

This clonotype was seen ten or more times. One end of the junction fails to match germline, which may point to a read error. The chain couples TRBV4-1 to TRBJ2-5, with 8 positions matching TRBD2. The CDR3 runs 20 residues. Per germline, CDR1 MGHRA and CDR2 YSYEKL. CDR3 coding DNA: TGCGCCAGCAGCGAAGACCCAGAGCGGGAGATATGGGCTAACCAAGAGACCCAGTACTTC. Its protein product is CASSEDPEREIWANQETQYF.

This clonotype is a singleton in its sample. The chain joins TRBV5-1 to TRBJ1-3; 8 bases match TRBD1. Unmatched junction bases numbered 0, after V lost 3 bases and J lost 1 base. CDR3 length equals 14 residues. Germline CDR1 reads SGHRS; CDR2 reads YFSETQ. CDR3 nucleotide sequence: TGCGCCAGCAGCTGGGACAGGTCTGGAAACACCATATATTTT. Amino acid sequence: CASSWDRSGNTIYF.

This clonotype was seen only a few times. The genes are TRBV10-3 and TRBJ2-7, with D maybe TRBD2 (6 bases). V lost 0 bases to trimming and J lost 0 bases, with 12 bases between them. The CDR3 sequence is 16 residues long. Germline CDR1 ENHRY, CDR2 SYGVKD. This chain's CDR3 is CAISESSGATSYEQYF. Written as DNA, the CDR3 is TGTGCCATCAGTGAGTCTTCGGGAGCAACCTCCTACGAGCAGTACTTC.

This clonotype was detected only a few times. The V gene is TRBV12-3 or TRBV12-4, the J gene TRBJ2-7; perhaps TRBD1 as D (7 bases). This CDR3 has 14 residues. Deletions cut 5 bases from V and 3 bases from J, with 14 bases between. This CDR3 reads CASSIPGGFYEQYF. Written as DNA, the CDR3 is TGTGCCAGCAGTATACCAGGGGGGTTCTACGAGCAGTACTTC.

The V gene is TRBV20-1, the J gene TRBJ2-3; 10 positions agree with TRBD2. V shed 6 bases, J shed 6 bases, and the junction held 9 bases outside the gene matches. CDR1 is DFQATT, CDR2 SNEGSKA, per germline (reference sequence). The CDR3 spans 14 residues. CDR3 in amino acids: CSAARLAGEDTQYF. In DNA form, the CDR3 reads TGCAGTGCCGCGAGGCTAGCGGGAGAGGATACGCAGTATTTT.

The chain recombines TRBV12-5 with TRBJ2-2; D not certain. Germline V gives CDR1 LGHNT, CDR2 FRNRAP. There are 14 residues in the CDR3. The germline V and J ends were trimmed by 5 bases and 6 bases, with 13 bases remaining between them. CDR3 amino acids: CASGVGGGSGELFF. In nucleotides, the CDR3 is TGTGCTAGTGGTGTGGGCGGCGGTTCCGGGGAGCTGTTTTTT. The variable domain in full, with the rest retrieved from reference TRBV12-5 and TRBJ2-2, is DARVTQTPRHKVTEMGQEVTMRCQPILGHNTVFWYRQTMMQGLELLAYFRNRAPLDDSGMPKDRFSAEMPDATLATLKIQPSEPRDSAVYFCASGVGGGSGELFFGEGSRLTVL.

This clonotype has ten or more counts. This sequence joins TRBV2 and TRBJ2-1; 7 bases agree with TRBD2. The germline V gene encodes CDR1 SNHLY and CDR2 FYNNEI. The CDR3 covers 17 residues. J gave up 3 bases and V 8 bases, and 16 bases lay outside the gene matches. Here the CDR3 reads CASRGQSAGAFYNEQFF. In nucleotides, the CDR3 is TGTGCCAGCCGAGGTCAAAGTGCGGGAGCTTTCTACAATGAGCAGTTCTTC.

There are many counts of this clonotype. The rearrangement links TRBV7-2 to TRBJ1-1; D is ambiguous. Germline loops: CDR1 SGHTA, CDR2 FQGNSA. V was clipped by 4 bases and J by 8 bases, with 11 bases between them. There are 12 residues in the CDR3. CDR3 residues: CASSSTVVEAFF. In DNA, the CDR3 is TGTGCCAGCAGCTCTACAGTGGTGGAAGCTTTCTTT.

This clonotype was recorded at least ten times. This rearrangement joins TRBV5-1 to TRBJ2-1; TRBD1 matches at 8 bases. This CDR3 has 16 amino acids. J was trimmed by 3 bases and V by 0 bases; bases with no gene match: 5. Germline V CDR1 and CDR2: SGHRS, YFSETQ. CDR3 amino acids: CASSLVSGTGYNEQFF. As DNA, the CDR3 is TGCGCCAGCAGCTTGGTCTCCGGGACAGGCTACAATGAGCAGTTCTTC.

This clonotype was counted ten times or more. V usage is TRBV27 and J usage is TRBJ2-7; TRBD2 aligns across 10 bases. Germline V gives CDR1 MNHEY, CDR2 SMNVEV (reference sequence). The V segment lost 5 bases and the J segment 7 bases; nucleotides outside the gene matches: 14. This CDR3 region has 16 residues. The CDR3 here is CASSQVGLAGVREQYF. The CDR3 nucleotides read TGTGCCAGCAGTCAAGTGGGTCTAGCGGGAGTCCGAGAGCAGTACTTC.

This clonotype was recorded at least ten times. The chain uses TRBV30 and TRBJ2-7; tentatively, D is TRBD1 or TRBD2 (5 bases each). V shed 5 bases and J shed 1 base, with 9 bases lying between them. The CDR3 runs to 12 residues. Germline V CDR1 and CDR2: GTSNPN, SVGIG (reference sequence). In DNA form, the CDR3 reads TGTGCCTGGGGGACGGTGTCCTACGAGCAGTACTTC. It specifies CAWGTVSYEQYF.

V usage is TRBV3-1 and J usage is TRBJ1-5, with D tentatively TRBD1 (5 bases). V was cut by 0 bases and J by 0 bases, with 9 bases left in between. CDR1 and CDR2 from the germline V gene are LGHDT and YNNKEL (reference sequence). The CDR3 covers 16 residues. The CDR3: CASSQDGGYSNQPQHF. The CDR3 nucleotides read TGTGCCAGCAGCCAAGATGGGGGATATAGCAATCAGCCCCAGCATTTT.

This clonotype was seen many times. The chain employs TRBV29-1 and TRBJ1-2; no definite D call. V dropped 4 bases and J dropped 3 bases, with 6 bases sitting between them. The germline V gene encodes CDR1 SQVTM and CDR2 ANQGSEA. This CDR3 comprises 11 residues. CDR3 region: CSVGQDYGYTF. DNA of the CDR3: TGCAGCGTTGGGCAGGACTATGGCTACACCTTC.

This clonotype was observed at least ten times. The CDR3 DNA reads TGCAGTGCTAGGTTTATTAGCTCCTACAATGAGCAGTTCTTC. Residues: CSARFISSYNEQFF. The chain carries TRBV20-1 and TRBJ2-1; the D is unclear. This CDR3 spans 14 amino acids. Looked up from germline, CDR1 is DFQATT and CDR2 is SNEGSKA (reference sequence). The V end lost 3 bases, the J end lost 0 bases, and 9 bases lay between the germline ends.

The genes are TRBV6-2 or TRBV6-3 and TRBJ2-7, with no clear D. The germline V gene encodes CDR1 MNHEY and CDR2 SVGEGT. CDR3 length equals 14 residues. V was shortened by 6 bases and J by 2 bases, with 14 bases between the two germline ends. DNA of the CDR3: TGTGCCAGCAGGAGAGACTTTCTCACCTACGAGCAGTACTTC. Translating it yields CASRRDFLTYEQYF.

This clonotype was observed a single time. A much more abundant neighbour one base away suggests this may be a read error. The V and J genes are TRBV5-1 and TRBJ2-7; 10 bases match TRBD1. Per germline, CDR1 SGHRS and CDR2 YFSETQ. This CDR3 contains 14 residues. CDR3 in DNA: TGCGCCAGCACCCTGACAGGGGGCAACTACGGGCAGTACTTC. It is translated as CASTLTGGNYGQYF.

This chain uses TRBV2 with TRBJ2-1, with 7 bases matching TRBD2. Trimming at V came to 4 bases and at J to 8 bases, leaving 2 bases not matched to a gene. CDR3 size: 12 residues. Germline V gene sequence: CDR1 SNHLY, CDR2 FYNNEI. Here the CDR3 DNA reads TGTGCCAGCAGTGGAGGACTAGATGAGCAGTTCTTC. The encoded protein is CASSGGLDEQFF.

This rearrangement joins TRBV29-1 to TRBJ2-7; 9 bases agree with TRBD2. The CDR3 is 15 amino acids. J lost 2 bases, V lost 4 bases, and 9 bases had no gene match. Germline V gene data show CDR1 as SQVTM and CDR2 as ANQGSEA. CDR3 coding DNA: TGCAGCGTTGTCCCTGCTCTAGCGGGGACCTACGAGCAGTACTTC. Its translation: CSVVPALAGTYEQYF.

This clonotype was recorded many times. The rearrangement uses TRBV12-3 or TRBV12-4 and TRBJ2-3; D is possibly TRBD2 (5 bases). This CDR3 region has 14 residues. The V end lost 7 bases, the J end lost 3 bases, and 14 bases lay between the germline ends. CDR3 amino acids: CASTPWRGTDTQYF. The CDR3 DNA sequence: TGTGCCAGCACTCCATGGAGAGGGACAGATACGCAGTATTTT.

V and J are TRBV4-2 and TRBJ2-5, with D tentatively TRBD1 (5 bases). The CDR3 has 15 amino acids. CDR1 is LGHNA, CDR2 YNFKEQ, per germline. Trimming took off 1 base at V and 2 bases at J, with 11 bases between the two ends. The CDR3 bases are TGTGCCAGCAGCCAAGGACAGACGACACAAGAGACCCAGTACTTC. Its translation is CASSQGQTTQETQYF.

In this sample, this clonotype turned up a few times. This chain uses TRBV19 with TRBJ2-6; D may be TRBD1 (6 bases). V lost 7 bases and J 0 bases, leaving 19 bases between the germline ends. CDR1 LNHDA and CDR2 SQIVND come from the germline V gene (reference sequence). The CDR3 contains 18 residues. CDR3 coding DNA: TGTGCCAGTACGGTAGGCAGGGGCTTTTACTCTGGGGCCAACGTCCTGACTTTC. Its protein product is CASTVGRGFYSGANVLTF.

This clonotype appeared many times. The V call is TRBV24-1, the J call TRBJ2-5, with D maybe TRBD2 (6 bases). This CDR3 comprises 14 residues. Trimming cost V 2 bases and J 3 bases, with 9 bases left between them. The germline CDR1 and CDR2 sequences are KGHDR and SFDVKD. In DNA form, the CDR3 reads TGTGCCACCAGTGATTCGGGACTGGAAGAGACCCAGTACTTC. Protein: CATSDSGLEETQYF.

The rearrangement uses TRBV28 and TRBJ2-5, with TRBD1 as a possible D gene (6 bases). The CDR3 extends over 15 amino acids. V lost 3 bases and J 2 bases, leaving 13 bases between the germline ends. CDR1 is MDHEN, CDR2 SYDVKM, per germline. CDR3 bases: TGTGCCAGCAGTTTGGCCCAGGGGCGGCAAGAGACCCAGTACTTC. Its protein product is CASSLAQGRQETQYF. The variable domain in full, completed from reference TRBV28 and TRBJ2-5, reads DVKVTQSSRYLVKRTGEKVFLECVQDMDHENMFWYRQDPGLGLRLIYFSYDVKMKEKGDIPEGYSVSREKKERFSLILESASTNQTSMYLCASSLAQGRQETQYFGPGTRLLVL.

The CDR3 loop reads CASSPSTGPPRSIYEQYF. The CDR3 DNA follows: TGTGCCAGCTCACCGAGTACAGGCCCCCCACGATCCATTTACGAGCAGTACTTC. The chain couples TRBV18 to TRBJ2-7, with D possibly being TRBD1 (5 bases). CDR1 is KGHSH and CDR2 is LQKENI in the germline V gene. V was cut by 3 bases and J by 4 bases, with 25 bases left in between. This CDR3 is built from 18 residues.